This T cell receptor beta chain is drawn from a study of blood T cell repertoires in COVID-19. The wider study: Acute and convalescent COVID-19 specimens originated in the United States, Italy and Spain. In each case, the material was cDNA or gDNA derived from T cells, B-cell-depleted T cells, or PBMCs.

Per the study methods: Reference gene primer amplification gave nucleated cell count estimates. Sequencing used immunoSEQ multiplex PCR; TCRdb keeps in-frame clones, though not all of them. The DNA was the basis for D and trimming; V, J and clone size are from that table. The sample lists 25,000 to 35,000 clones; approximately 80% were seen once. V gave up 8 bases and J gave up 5 bases, with 15 bases separating them. The CDR3 consists of 13 residues. Germline V gene sequence: CDR1 SNHLY, CDR2 FYNNEI. This TCR came from a woman between 65 and 79 years old with acute or convalescent COVID-19. Sample: peripheral blood. The genes are TRBV2 and TRBJ2-5; weak D call: TRBD2 (6 bases). This CDR3 is CASWASSGETQYF. The CDR3 coding sequence is TGTGCCAGCTGGGCTAGCAGCGGGGAGACCCAGTACTTC.